This record looks at one T cell receptor (beta chain) sequence and its context. Its antigen remains unknown. These data originate in a study of shared clonotypes between healthy human individuals. General study findings and limits: Clonotype sharing among the donors was expected to vary with sequencing depth.

The study separated CD4+ cells into CD45RA+ naive and CD45RA-negative memory subsets. Assay used: immunoSEQ multiplex PCR; TCRdb lists only in-frame clones, some missing. Found here are some 1.5 million clones, roughly 98% of them singletons; the top ten hold about 0.45%. What was sequenced was naive CD4+ T cells sorted from blood. Subset noted: CD45RA+ positively selected. The TCR was taken from a man under 40 in good health.

The DNA for the CDR3 is TGTGCCATCAGTGGGAACAGGGGGGCAGATTCGGAGCAGTACTTC. Its protein product is CAISGNRGADSEQYF. The chain uses TRBV10-3 and TRBJ2-7, with 8 nucleotides matching TRBD1. The CDR3 spans 15 residues. CDR1 is ENHRY and CDR2 is SYGVKD in the germline V gene. After removal of 4 bases from V and 7 bases from J, the junction contained 12 bases not matched to a gene.